This T cell receptor beta chain was documented in a study of T cell repertoires and Cas9 in healthy adults. Looking at the study overall: SpCas9-reactive CD4 and CD8 T cells were characterized for potency, cytotoxicity and lineage. Study-wide findings and caveats: SpCas9-reactive effector T cells were reportedly restrained in vitro by SpCas9-reactive regulatory T cells.

Germline loops: CDR1 SQVTM, CDR2 ANQGSEA. The CDR3 extends over 13 amino acids. Trimming stripped 4 bases from V and 8 bases from J, with 14 bases between. Repertoires were generated with immunoSEQ multiplex PCR, while TCRdb's copy carries only in-frame clones and drops some. The table shows tens of thousands of clones, with roughly 92% occurring only once. Turning to this clone: As yet, its antigen is unknown.

J is TRBJ1-4 and V is TRBV29-1, with a possible D match to TRBD1 (5 bases). The TCR originated in a human donor in good health. The sequencing input was CD4+ effector T cells (CD127+, CD25-, CD137-, CD154-) from PBMCs; culture status not recorded. CDR3 sequence (DNA): TGCAGCGTTGCGTCAGGGAGAGGGGAAAAACTGTTTTTT. Translated, it gives CSVASGRGEKLFF.